This T cell receptor (beta chain) was captured by sequencing in a study of immune evolution from preneoplasia to lung adenocarcinoma (dated by TCRdb to about 2021). For the study in its entirety: No AAH lesions showed HLA loss of heterozygosity, compared with around 7% of AIS, more than 13% of MIA and approximately 34% of ADC lesions. The sample size depended on which specimens were available, not on a prior power calculation. Resected precursor lesions (AAH, AIS, MIA) and invasive adenocarcinomas were compared against paired morphologically normal lung tissue. TCR sequencing data were obtained from under 60 patients. A total of some 48 patients with pulmonary nodules who underwent surgical resection were included in the overall cohort. POLYSOLVER was used to infer Class I HLA alleles from exome data, while LOHHLA was used to detect allele-specific HLA loss. The study profiled immune contexture across lung adenocarcinoma precursors and invasive adenocarcinoma using immune gene expression, TCR sequencing and multiplex immunofluorescence. The immune data were combined with whole exome sequencing and methylation data from the same cohort of nodules. According to the study, about 110 samples went through TCR sequencing.

Note on this clone: Its antigen has not been determined. No much larger clone is present one base from it, and per-base qualities are unavailable.

Trimming takes 5 bases off V and 5 bases off J; junction bases not matched to a gene: 15. The CDR3 starts with the cysteine, ends with the phenylalanine, and has 16 residues. Only CDR3 DNA is held: 48 bases, read in frame from base 1. Taken from the germline V gene (reference sequence), the CDR1 and CDR2 loops are SEHNR and FQNEAQ. TCR beta CDR3 regions were sequenced from DNA using the immunoSEQ hsTCRbeta Kit. The authors processed their data as follows. TCR sequencing data were analysed with the ImmunoSEQ Analyzer. T cell clonality was calculated on productive rearrangements as 1 minus Pielou's evenness. To measure T cell diversity, the inverse Simpson index was applied to productive templates. T cell density was defined as TCR beta template counts normalized to usable DNA, with usable DNA estimated by amplification and sequencing of housekeeping genes. TCR metrics were compared across histologic stages using two-sided Kruskal-Wallis tests. In its TCRdb copy, this immuneACCESS table keeps in-frame sequences only and misses some clones. Where compared with another copy, unresolved V genes explain less than half of these, and the others have no known cause. V and J calls and clone size follow that table, whereas D and trimming were derived from the DNA. The sample table shows thousands of clones, and around 80% are seen once. Over 9% of the sample belongs to the ten largest clones.

The patients had resection in Japan or China between about 2013 and 2017. The histologic diagnosis of each case was independently confirmed on H&E slides by two lung cancer pathologists. Premalignant or tumor cells were enriched for nucleic acid extraction by macro-dissection performed after pathologic assessment. The AllPrep DNA/RNA FFPE Kit was used to isolate DNA from FFPE tissue. General findings and caveats noted by the study authors: Compared with EGFR-mutant or double wild-type lesions, KRAS-mutant nodules had the highest T cell clonality. Because every patient came from Japan and China, how well the results apply to Western populations was uncertain. Normal lung had the highest top T cell clone frequencies, which appeared to decline progressively from AAH through AIS, MIA and invasive adenocarcinoma. The highest clonality was observed in normal lung, whereas higher T cell density and diversity but lower clonality appeared to be present in later-stage lesions. The findings rested on association rather than direct causation, and larger cohorts with long-term follow-up and longitudinal biopsies were considered necessary.

The sample was FFPE lung adenocarcinoma in situ tissue. The cell subset or site tag for this specimen amounts to: preinvasive adenocarcinoma in situ (AIS). The clonotype was recovered from a person between 65 and 79 years old with lung adenocarcinoma. The sequence is built from TRBV7-9 and TRBJ2-7, and 7 bases in between align with TRBD1. The CDR3 protein sequence reads: CASSPSLPDRYDEQYF. The DNA is TGTGCCAGCAGCCCATCTCTACCGGACAGGTACGACGAGCAGTACTTC.